This entry features one T cell receptor (beta chain) sequence. As handled by the study authors: The assay estimated nucleated cells by amplifying reference gene primers. The repertoire was sequenced with immunoSEQ multiplex PCR; TCRdb's copy has only in-frame clones and lacks some. V, J and clone size derive from that table, while D and trimming were established from the DNA sequence. Of around 210,000 clones listed, 85% to 90% were seen once; the top ten hold 0.75% to 0.9%. This record belongs to a study of blood T cell repertoires in COVID-19. Study information: T cells, B-cell-depleted T cells, or PBMCs provided the cDNA or gDNA that served as material.

This CDR3 is built from 18 residues. V trimming: 4 bases; J trimming: 3 bases; junction bases outside the gene matches: 11. Germline V gene lookup returns CDR1 ENHRY and CDR2 SYGVKD. The sequenced sample was peripheral blood. The receptor's source is a woman in her 70s with acute or convalescent COVID-19. The J gene is TRBJ2-2, the V gene TRBV10-3; TRBD1 matches 10 bases. Written as DNA, the CDR3 is TGTGCCATCAGTGCGTCGGCTCCGGGACAGGGGTACACCGGGGAGCTGTTTTTT. The encoded protein is CAISASAPGQGYTGELFF.